The T cell receptor (beta chain) described here comes from a study of CD8+ T cells in alopecia areata listed by TCRdb under 2018. With regard to the full study: The treated patients, all with moderate-to-severe alopecia areata, were enrolled in an open-label pilot trial of oral tofacitinib given at 5 to 10 mg twice daily. Patients stayed on tofacitinib for 6 to 18 months and then had 6 months of follow-up off drug so that delayed response and recurrence could be assessed. In humans, TCRbeta sequencing was performed on scalp tissue and on sorted CD4+ and CD8+ peripheral blood T cells from healthy controls and from patients with patchy or totalis/universalis alopecia areata. Amplification of TCRbeta CDR3 regions was done by immunoSEQ multiplex PCR using 35 Vbeta forward primers and 13 Jbeta reverse primers. The SALT score, which quantifies the percentage of affected scalp surface area, was used to measure disease severity in treated patients. RNA was obtained with the PAXgene miRNA kit for fixed scalp, the miRNeasy kit for PBMCs, and the RNeasy kit for mouse skin. Scalp clonality was compared among normal scalp (n=4), patchy alopecia areata scalp (n=8), and alopecia totalis/universalis scalp (n=8). Biopsies were taken from tofacitinib-treated patients at baseline and again at 4 and 24 weeks into treatment, and several of those patients also had a later scalp biopsy. To study T cell clonal expansion in alopecia areata, the researchers applied high-throughput TCRbeta sequencing to both the C3H/HeJ mouse model and human patients. Study-wide findings and limitations: Unlike mouse skin, which is dominated by gammadelta T cells, normal human skin has resident alphabeta T cells that are also sequenced, and this complicates analysis of the scalp TCR repertoire. Compared with normal scalp, lesional scalp, particularly in alopecia totalis/universalis, had higher clonality and more expanded CD8+ clones, which suggests antigenic drive. During tofacitinib treatment, many expanded lesional clones remained in scalp and blood, and this persistence may partly explain relapse after treatment is stopped. Because the treated cohort was small and included a single nonresponder, larger studies are needed to assess links between baseline CD8+ expansion and response. Shared TCR sequences between patients were less evident than in mice, which may be partly attributable to HLA diversity in the patient population. Scalp clonality and the number of expanded CD8+ clones among the top 100 scalp clones were significantly decreased by tofacitinib.

In this sample, this clone turned up once. Its antigen is unknown. No quality values exist for individual bases; no much larger clone is one base distant. The CDR3 spans 12 residues, from the cysteine through the phenylalanine. The entry retains the CDR3 DNA only, 36 bases that are in frame from base 1. Trimming takes 0 bases from V and 7 bases from J, and the germline ends sit 6 bases apart. CDR1 and CDR2 are drawn from the germline V gene (reference sequence): GTSNPN, SVGIG. The time point tag for this specimen amounts to: about 4 weeks on oral tofacitinib. The treatment or condition label on this specimen signifies: oral pan-JAK inhibitor, 5-10 mg twice daily. Lesional scalp punch biopsies and peripheral blood were collected from alopecia areata patients. After PBMCs were isolated by density centrifugation and stained for CD3, CD4 and CD8, a FACSAria was used to sort CD4+ and CD8+ T cells. Libraries were constructed by the immunoSEQ multiplex PCR assay. RNA was extracted from all samples and reverse transcribed into cDNA, which served as template for TCR sequencing. SuperScript III was used for first-strand cDNA synthesis, primed with a 2:1 mix of oligo-dT and random hexamers. A synthetic immune receptor repertoire was used to gauge amplification bias, and whatever bias remained was removed computationally. The paper's data handling went like this. After raw reads were preprocessed to remove errors, the CDR3 was defined following IMGT conventions as running from the conserved cysteine to phenylalanine. Clonality was computed as 1 minus the Shannon entropy, with the entropy normalized by log2 of the number of productive unique TCRs. Whether scalp clones were CD4 or CD8 was inferred by matching scalp TCRbeta sequences against CD4 and CD8 repertoires sorted from blood. This is the immuneACCESS table as TCRdb keeps it, with only in-frame sequences that have V and J called. A part of the clones is gone; compared with another copy, unresolved V genes explain less than half, and the rest is unexplained. V, J and clone size reflect that table, while D and trimming were determined from the DNA. This sample gives 130,000 to 150,000 clones in total; 65% to 90% of them show up just once. Approximately 25% of the sample rests with the top ten.

This clonotype was obtained from a human donor with alopecia areata. This specimen consisted of CD8+ T cells sorted from blood, obtained at week 4, from a patient treated with tofacitinib. The chain is encoded by TRBV30 joined to TRBJ2-2; a confident D gene designation cannot be given. This receptor carries the CDR3 CAWSVYNGELFF. The base sequence is TGTGCCTGGAGTGTATATAACGGGGAGCTGTTTTTT.